Below are 25 T cell receptor beta chains sequenced from a single sample in a study of regulatory T cells in long-lasting Graves disease. Investigators prepared the TCR beta libraries by applying iRepertoire HTBI primers and Arm-PCR of CDR3 regions. One entry per CDR3 protein results from TCRdb running MiXCR on the multiplex PCR reads. The sample gives 400,000 to 450,000 distinct CDR3 sequences, around 22% of which show up once; roughly 30% is in the top ten. As to time point: persistent/refractory GD, antithyroid drugs over 5 years with positive TRAb. Generation of the TCR library employed RNA extracted from PBMCs. The sequencing here drew on peripheral blood mononuclear cells (PBMCs), taken when the disease was refractory, from a patient treated with antithyroid drugs. The receptors were gathered from a female donor with Graves disease.

V usage is TRBV19 and J usage is TRBJ1-5; 10 positions agree with TRBD1. The CDR3 runs to 18 residues. V shed 0 bases and J 9 bases; nucleotides not matched to a gene: 14. From germline, CDR1 is LNHDA and CDR2 SQIVND (reference sequence). The DNA of the CDR3 is TGTGCCAGTAGTATAGATCTCCTCCGGGACAGGGGTTTTCGGCCCCAGCATTTT. Translation gives CASSIDLLRDRGFRPQHF. The full variable domain, with the rest looked up from reference TRBV19 and TRBJ1-5, is DGGITQSPKYLFRKEGQNVTLSCEQNLNHDAMYWYRQDPGQGLRLIYYSQIVNDFQKGDIAEGYSVSREKKESFPLTVTSAQKNPTAFYLCASSIDLLRDRGFRPQHFGDGTRLSIL.

Many counts were recorded for this clonotype. The V call is TRBV6-1, the J call TRBJ2-7; the match to TRBD2 covers 12 bases. CDR3 length equals 14 residues. V lost 7 bases, J lost 6 bases, and 7 bases stayed unmatched. Germline-derived CDR1 and CDR2 are MNHNS and SASEGT. As DNA, the CDR3 is TGTGCCAGCATGGAAGAACTAGCGGGAGGCGAGCAGTACTTC. Residues: CASMEELAGGEQYF.

V gene TRBV28 combines with J gene TRBJ2-3, with a weak D call TRBD2 (6 bases). The germline V gene encodes CDR1 MDHEN and CDR2 SYDVKM. The CDR3 spans 13 residues. V was trimmed by 8 bases and J by 0 bases, leaving 9 bases between them. CDR3 residues: CASRRESTDTQYF. CDR3 coding DNA: TGTGCCAGCCGCCGGGAGAGCACAGATACGCAGTATTTT.

This clonotype showed up just a few times. This sequence joins TRBV7-2 and TRBJ2-5, with D perhaps given as TRBD1 or TRBD2 (5 bases each). Germline CDR1 and CDR2: SGHTA and FQGNSA. The length of the CDR3 is 13 residues. The germline V and J ends were trimmed by 5 bases and 5 bases, with 12 bases remaining between them. The CDR3 is CASSRNWGETQYF. The CDR3 DNA reads as TGTGCCAGCAGCCGTAATTGGGGGGAGACCCAGTACTTC.

This clonotype has at least ten counts. V and J are TRBV12-3 or TRBV12-4 and TRBJ2-6, with D hard to call. Trimming took 3 bases from V and 0 from J, leaving 9 bases between them. The CDR3 runs to 16 residues. The CDR3 loop is CASSFFVRSGANVLTF. The CDR3 nucleotides are TGTGCCAGCAGTTTCTTTGTACGCTCTGGGGCCAACGTCCTGACTTTC.

On this clonotype: Its ends do not fully match the called genes, so a read error is possible. The rearrangement links TRBV7-2 to TRBJ2-7; D may match TRBD1 or TRBD2 (5 bases each). Germline CDR1 and CDR2: SGHTA and FQGNSA. The CDR3 spans 16 residues. As DNA, the CDR3 is TGCGCCAGCAGCCCGGGACGTCTCTCTGGCACCTACGAGCAGTACTTC. Its translation is CASSPGRLSGTYEQYF.

The chain couples TRBV20-1 to TRBJ2-7, with D uncertain. V was shortened by 5 bases and J by 9 bases, with 20 bases between the two germline ends. CDR1 is DFQATT, CDR2 SNEGSKA, per germline (reference sequence). The CDR3 length is 13 residues. CDR3 sequence reads: CSAAPPDPTPQYF. In DNA form, the CDR3 reads TGCAGTGCTGCCCCCCCTGACCCCACCCCGCAGTACTTC.

Turning to this clonotype: A far bigger clonotype differs at one base, so this is likely a read error. The chain has TRBV7-8 and TRBJ2-2, with D perhaps TRBD2 (5 bases). The CDR3 runs 13 residues. CDR1 is SGHVS, CDR2 FQNEAQ, per germline. This CDR3 is CASSLGNTGELLF. CDR3 nucleotide sequence: TGTGCCAGCAGCTTAGGGAACACCGGGGAGCTGCTTTTT.

On this clonotype itself: This sequence may be a read error, since a much larger clone differs from it by one base. The rearrangement joins TRBV12-3 or TRBV12-4 to TRBJ1-2, with TRBD1 identical over 8 bases. This CDR3 has 14 amino acids. The CDR3 DNA sequence: TGTGCCAGCAGTTCAGGGGGCTCGAACTATGGCTGCACCTTC. The encoded protein is CASSSGGSNYGCTF.

This clonotype was detected ten times or more. The chain employs TRBV2 and TRBJ1-2, with D perhaps TRBD1 (6 bases). From germline, CDR1 is SNHLY and CDR2 FYNNEI. The CDR3 extends over 15 amino acids. Trimming stripped 2 bases from V and 1 base from J, with 11 bases between. The CDR3 DNA reads as TGTGCCAGCAGTGAATCTACAGGGCATAACTATGGCTACACCTTC. It yields the protein CASSESTGHNYGYTF.

In its sample, this clonotype was seen many times. The V and J genes are TRBV18 and TRBJ1-5; D uncertain. The CDR3 is made up of 15 amino acids. V gave up 3 bases and J gave up 0 bases, with 9 bases separating them. The germline CDR1 and CDR2 sequences are KGHSH and LQKENI. This CDR3 reads CASSPQGGSNQPQHF. The DNA of the CDR3 is TGTGCCAGCTCACCCCAAGGAGGTAGCAATCAGCCCCAGCATTTT.

This clonotype was counted many times. J is TRBJ2-7 and V is TRBV9; the D is unclear. Germline CDR1 SGDLS, CDR2 YYNGEE. V lost 3 bases to trimming and J lost 6 bases, with 10 bases between them. The CDR3 runs 12 residues. This CDR3 is CASSALGGEQYF. The CDR3 nucleotides read TGTGCCAGCAGCGCCTTAGGTGGCGAGCAGTACTTC.

This clonotype was seen at least ten times. The V gene is TRBV7-2, the J gene TRBJ2-7; tentative D call: TRBD2 (6 bases). V lost 2 bases to trimming and J lost 6 bases, with 14 bases between them. Per the germline V gene, CDR1 is SGHTA and CDR2 is FQGNSA. This CDR3 spans 14 amino acids. The CDR3 bases are TGTGCCAGCAGCTTATTGGAGGGTATAGGCGAGCAGTACTTC. Translating gives CASSLLEGIGEQYF.

The CDR3 is CASSLSFPRGVTEAFF. Written as DNA, the CDR3 is TGTGCCAGCAGTTTAAGCTTCCCCAGGGGGGTCACTGAAGCTTTCTTT. The chain carries TRBV28 and TRBJ1-1; 7 bases are shared with TRBD1. Trimming removed 2 bases from V and 4 bases from J; junction bases left unmatched: 10. Germline loops: CDR1 MDHEN, CDR2 SYDVKM. This CDR3 has 16 residues. The entire variable domain, with the rest obtained from reference TRBV28 and TRBJ1-1, is as follows: DVKVTQSSRYLVKRTGEKVFLECVQDMDHENMFWYRQDPGLGLRLIYFSYDVKMKEKGDIPEGYSVSREKKERFSLILESASTNQTSMYLCASSLSFPRGVTEAFFGQGTRLTVV.

This clonotype was counted only a few times. The J gene is TRBJ1-5, the V gene TRBV19; no reliable D call. Germline CDR1 reads LNHDA; CDR2 reads SQIVND (reference sequence). V was cut by 5 bases and J by 2 bases, with 13 bases left in between. This CDR3 has 15 residues. In DNA, the CDR3 is TGTGCCAGTAGTCCTTCCTCGGGAGGCAATCAGCCCCAGCATTTT. Translated: CASSPSSGGNQPQHF.

The rearrangement links TRBV7-2 to TRBJ2-5; 13 bases align to TRBD2. CDR1 SGHTA and CDR2 FQGNSA come from the germline V gene. The CDR3 runs to 17 residues. The V gene end was trimmed by 5 bases and the J gene end by 7 bases; junction bases not matched to a gene: 13. As DNA, the CDR3 is TGTGCCAGCAGCCTGAGCGGGACTAGCGGGAACCGGGGGACCCAGTACTTC. Translating gives CASSLSGTSGNRGTQYF.

The chain uses TRBV4-1 and TRBJ2-2; 11 bases agree with TRBD1. Germline V gives CDR1 MGHRA, CDR2 YSYEKL. CDR3 size: 18 residues. The V gene end was trimmed by 4 bases and the J gene end by 3 bases; junction bases not matched to a gene: 10. CDR3 sequence reads: CASSRLGTGGMDTGELFF. For the CDR3, the DNA is TGCGCCAGCAGCCGGCTTGGGACAGGGGGAATGGACACCGGGGAGCTGTTTTTT.

The chain employs TRBV6-1 and TRBJ2-4, with 7 bases that match TRBD1. V lost 6 bases, J lost 0 bases, and 2 bases stayed unmatched. Per germline, CDR1 MNHNS and CDR2 SASEGT. This CDR3 contains 14 residues. The CDR3 DNA reads as TGTGCCAGCAGGGGGGACAGAGCCAAAAACATTCAGTACTTC. It yields the protein CASRGDRAKNIQYF.

Many counts were recorded for this clonotype. The chain combines TRBV15 with TRBJ2-7; D is perhaps TRBD1 (5 bases). The CDR3 spans 14 residues. CDR1 and CDR2 (germline): LNHNV, YYDKDF (reference sequence). Trimming left V 4 bases short and J 2 bases short, with 12 bases between. CDR3 DNA sequence: TGTGCCACCAGCACGAAAGGGGCTGCCTACGAGCAGTACTTC. Its translation is CATSTKGAAYEQYF.

In this sample, this clonotype turned up a few times. The gene calls are TRBV7-9 and TRBJ2-7; the D is unclear. CDR3 length equals 14 residues. The germline CDR1 and CDR2 sequences are SEHNR and FQNEAQ (reference sequence). Trimming took off 5 bases at V and 0 bases at J, with 11 bases between the two ends. The CDR3 here is CASSPKNSSYEQYF. CDR3 nucleotides: TGTGCCAGCAGCCCCAAGAACAGCTCCTACGAGCAGTACTTC. The whole variable domain, remainder taken from reference TRBV7-9 and TRBJ2-7, is DTGVSQNPRHKITKRGQNVTFRCDPISEHNRLYWYRQTLGQGPEFLTYFQNEAQLEKSRLLSDRFSAERPKGSFSTLEIQRTEQGDSAMYLCASSPKNSSYEQYFGPGTRLTVT.

This clonotype was observed a handful of times. The CDR3 sequence is CASSSTLLAGGIYEQYF. CDR3 bases: TGTGCCAGCAGCTCGACTCTACTAGCGGGAGGGATCTACGAGCAGTACTTC. V and J are TRBV5-4 and TRBJ2-7; 13 nucleotides line up with TRBD2. The junction had 9 bases not matched to a gene; V was cut back by 3 bases and J by 3 bases. Germline values: CDR1 SGHNT, CDR2 YYREEE (reference sequence). CDR3 length equals 17 residues.

This clonotype was observed at least ten times. The chain couples TRBV12-3 or TRBV12-4 to TRBJ1-1; D not certain. CDR3 size: 13 residues. Trimming left V 3 bases short and J 0 bases short, with 5 bases between. Written as DNA, the CDR3 is TGTGCCAGCAGTTTTTTCGTGAACACTGAAGCTTTCTTT. It yields the protein CASSFFVNTEAFF.

This clonotype was recorded at least ten times. This sequence joins TRBV20-1 and TRBJ2-7; D is unresolved. The ends were cut back, 0 bases at V and 1 base at J, with 16 bases in the middle. Germline loops: CDR1 DFQATT, CDR2 SNEGSKA (reference sequence). This CDR3 has 16 amino acids. The CDR3, as DNA: TGCAGTGCTAGAGAAGGTGGGGATATACGTTCCTACGAGCAGTACTTC. As protein: CSAREGGDIRSYEQYF.

There are many counts of this clonotype. The rearrangement links TRBV16 to TRBJ1-2; 7 bases match TRBD1. The CDR3 runs 17 residues. Unmatched junction bases numbered 9, after V lost 2 bases and J lost 0 bases. Looked up from germline, CDR1 is KGHSY and CDR2 is FQNENV. CDR3 DNA sequence: TGTGCCAGCAGCCAAATCCCGGGACAGCGGGCTAACTATGGCTACACCTTC. It specifies CASSQIPGQRANYGYTF.

The rearrangement joins TRBV30 to TRBJ2-6; D might be TRBD1 (7 bases). The CDR3 length is 18 residues. V was shortened by 1 base and J by 4 bases, with 20 bases between the two germline ends. Per germline, CDR1 GTSNPN and CDR2 SVGIG (reference sequence). Written as DNA, the CDR3 is TGTGCCTGGAGTGGAACGGCCAGGGGGGCCCGAGGGGCCAACGTCCTGACTTTC. Translated: CAWSGTARGARGANVLTF.